This TCR beta chain was sequenced for a study of shared clonotypes between healthy human individuals. Data came from immunoSEQ multiplex PCR; TCRdb stores just in-frame clones and leaves some out. The sample lists 400,000 or so clones; 95% to 97% were seen once. After removal of 0 bases from V and 2 bases from J, the junction contained 2 bases not matched to a gene. Germline CDR1 reads MDHEN; CDR2 reads SYDVKM. The CDR3 runs 16 residues. The origin of this receptor is a man between 25 and 39 years old in good health. The J gene is TRBJ1-3, the V gene TRBV28; 9 nucleotides agree with TRBD1. The sequenced sample consisted of memory CD8+ T cells sorted from blood. The subset was: CD45RO+ cells pooled with CCR7-negative TemRA cells. The CDR3 coding sequence is TGTGCCAGCAGTTTATGGGGACAGGGAACTGGAAACACCATATATTTT. Protein product: CASSLWGQGTGNTIYF.